These 14 T cell receptor beta chains originate from one sample sequenced in a study of blood T cell repertoires in COVID-19. The assay was immunoSEQ multiplex PCR, and TCRdb's table has in-frame clones only and misses some. The sample yields approximately 300,000 clones, 85% to 90% seen once. Sequenced: peripheral blood. Receptors originate from a woman between 50 and 59 years old with active or convalescent COVID-19.

V and J are TRBV29-1 and TRBJ1-1; tentatively, D is TRBD1 (6 bases). Per the germline V gene, CDR1 is SQVTM and CDR2 is ANQGSEA. The CDR3 sequence is 13 residues long. Trimming took 7 bases from V and 4 from J, leaving 16 bases between them. The CDR3 sequence: CSGETGIGTEAFF. CDR3 in DNA: TGCAGCGGCGAAACAGGGATCGGCACTGAAGCTTTCTTT.

CDR3 loop: CASSLGQSTNYGYTF. CDR3 nucleotides: TGTGCCAGCAGCTTAGGACAGAGTACTAACTATGGCTACACCTTC. V usage is TRBV7-8 and J usage is TRBJ1-2; perhaps TRBD1 as D (5 bases). The V end lost 1 base, the J end lost 0 bases, and 9 bases lay between the germline ends. Germline V gene data show CDR1 as SGHVS and CDR2 as FQNEAQ. The CDR3 loop spans 15 amino acids.

This chain uses TRBV6-2 or TRBV6-3 with TRBJ1-6; D is undetermined. The V and J ends lost 2 bases and 7 bases respectively, with 12 bases between them. Germline CDR1 and CDR2: MNHEY and SVGEGT. The CDR3 extends over 15 amino acids. DNA of the CDR3: TGTGCCAGCAGTTACCGCGGCAGTTACAATTCACCCCTCCACTTT. Encoded protein: CASSYRGSYNSPLHF.

This chain uses TRBV6-5 with TRBJ1-2, with 7 bases that match TRBD1. Losses at the gene ends were 6 bases for V and 6 bases for J; bases not matched to a gene: 10. Germline values: CDR1 MNHEY, CDR2 SVGAGI. The CDR3 consists of 14 residues. The CDR3 sequence is CASSKEAGGNGYTF. The CDR3 coding sequence is TGTGCCAGCAGCAAAGAGGCAGGGGGGAATGGCTACACCTTC.

This clone has more than one count but fewer than ten. The J gene is TRBJ2-5, the V gene TRBV6-5; D not resolved. The V and J ends lost 6 bases and 4 bases respectively, with 15 bases between them. The CDR3 loop spans 14 amino acids. In germline, CDR1 is MNHEY, CDR2 SVGAGI. The CDR3 DNA is TGTGCCAGCAGAGAGACACAAATCGGAGAGACCCAGTACTTC. It yields the protein CASRETQIGETQYF.

The genes are TRBV12-3 or TRBV12-4 and TRBJ1-2; perhaps TRBD1 as D (6 bases). V was clipped by 6 bases and J by 8 bases, with 13 bases between them. The CDR3 is 12 residues long. CDR3 in amino acids: CASRGTGLGYTF. As DNA, the CDR3 is TGTGCCAGCAGGGGAACAGGGCTGGGCTACACCTTC.

The chain has TRBV19 and TRBJ1-6; D ambiguous. The CDR3 has 14 residues. Germline CDR1 and CDR2: LNHDA and SQIVND (reference sequence). V was trimmed by 2 bases and J by 7 bases, leaving 9 bases between them. The CDR3 sequence is CASSINGENSPLHF. The CDR3 bases are TGTGCCAGTAGTATAAACGGGGAAAATTCACCCCTCCACTTT.

The chain links TRBV7-2 to TRBJ2-3; 11 nucleotides line up with TRBD2. CDR1 is SGHTA and CDR2 is FQGNSA in the germline V gene. The CDR3 runs to 17 residues. The V segment lost 4 bases and the J segment 6 bases; nucleotides outside the gene matches: 12. The CDR3 sequence: CASSSTSGAPPGDTQYF. CDR3 nucleotide sequence: TGTGCCAGCAGCTCGACTAGCGGGGCTCCGCCGGGGGATACGCAGTATTTT.

V is TRBV19 and J is TRBJ1-2, with D possibly being TRBD1 (5 bases). This CDR3 spans 15 amino acids. The ends were cut back, 0 bases at V and 4 bases at J, with 12 bases in the middle. CDR1 and CDR2 (germline): LNHDA, SQIVND (reference sequence). The CDR3 DNA reads TGTGCCAGTAGTATAGATGGAGGGGACCGCTATGGCTACACCTTC. This translates into CASSIDGGDRYGYTF.

The CDR3 reads CASSLAGGRIEQFF. CDR3 nucleotide sequence: TGTGCCAGCAGCTTAGCGGGAGGCCGGATTGAGCAGTTCTTC. V is TRBV7-3 and J is TRBJ2-1; 8 bases map to TRBD2. With 2 bases clipped from V and 9 bases from J, the junction kept 6 bases outside the gene matches. The CDR3 totals 14 residues. CDR1 SGHTA and CDR2 FQGTGA come from the germline V gene.

The chain recombines TRBV4-1 with TRBJ1-5; D possibly corresponds to TRBD1 (6 bases). The CDR3 covers 14 residues. Trimming pared 0 bases from V and 7 bases from J, leaving 10 bases between. CDR1 is MGHRA, CDR2 YSYEKL, per germline. CDR3 in DNA: TGCGCCAGCAGCCAAGATTCAGGGGTACAGCCCCAGCATTTT. Translating it yields CASSQDSGVQPQHF.

This clone was picked up one time. The V gene is TRBV9, the J gene TRBJ1-2; D is undetermined. The CDR3 is 17 residues long. Trimming took off 0 bases at V and 4 bases at J, with 19 bases between the two ends. Germline CDR1 reads SGDLS; CDR2 reads YYNGEE. For the CDR3, the DNA is TGTGCCAGCAGCGTAGACGAGAGGCCACCTCTTGGCTATGGCTACACCTTC. Its translation is CASSVDERPPLGYGYTF.

This clone is a singleton in its sample. The V gene is TRBV4-1, the J gene TRBJ1-4; the D gene is possibly TRBD1 (6 bases). The CDR3 spans 15 residues. Germline CDR1 and CDR2: MGHRA and YSYEKL. V lost 4 bases and J 5 bases, leaving 14 bases between the germline ends. The chain's CDR3 is CASSRSGTRNEKLFF. The CDR3 DNA is TGCGCCAGCAGCCGGTCCGGGACACGCAATGAAAAACTGTTTTTT.

The count of this clone is one. The rearrangement uses TRBV7-8 and TRBJ1-2, with D tentatively TRBD1 (6 bases). V was trimmed by 5 bases and J by 5 bases, leaving 18 bases between them. Per germline, CDR1 SGHVS and CDR2 FQNEAQ. CDR3 length equals 15 residues. This CDR3 is CASSIQGSRGYGYTF. CDR3 nucleotide sequence: TGTGCCAGCAGCATACAGGGTAGTCGGGGATATGGCTACACCTTC.